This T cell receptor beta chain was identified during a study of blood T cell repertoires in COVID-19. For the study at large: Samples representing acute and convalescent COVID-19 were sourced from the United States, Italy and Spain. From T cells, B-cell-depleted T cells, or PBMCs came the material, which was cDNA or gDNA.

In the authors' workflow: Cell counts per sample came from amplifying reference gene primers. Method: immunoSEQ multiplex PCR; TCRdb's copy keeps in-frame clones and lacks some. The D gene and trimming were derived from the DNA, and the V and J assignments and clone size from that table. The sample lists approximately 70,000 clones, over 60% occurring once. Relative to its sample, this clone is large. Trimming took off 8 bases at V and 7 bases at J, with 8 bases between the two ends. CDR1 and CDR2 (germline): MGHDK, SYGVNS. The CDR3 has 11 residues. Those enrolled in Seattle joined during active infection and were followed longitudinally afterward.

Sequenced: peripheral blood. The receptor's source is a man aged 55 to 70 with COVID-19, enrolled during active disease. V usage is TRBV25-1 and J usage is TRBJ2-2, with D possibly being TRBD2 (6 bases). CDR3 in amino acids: CASAGNGELFF. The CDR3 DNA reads TGTGCCAGCGCGGGGAACGGGGAGCTGTTTTTT.